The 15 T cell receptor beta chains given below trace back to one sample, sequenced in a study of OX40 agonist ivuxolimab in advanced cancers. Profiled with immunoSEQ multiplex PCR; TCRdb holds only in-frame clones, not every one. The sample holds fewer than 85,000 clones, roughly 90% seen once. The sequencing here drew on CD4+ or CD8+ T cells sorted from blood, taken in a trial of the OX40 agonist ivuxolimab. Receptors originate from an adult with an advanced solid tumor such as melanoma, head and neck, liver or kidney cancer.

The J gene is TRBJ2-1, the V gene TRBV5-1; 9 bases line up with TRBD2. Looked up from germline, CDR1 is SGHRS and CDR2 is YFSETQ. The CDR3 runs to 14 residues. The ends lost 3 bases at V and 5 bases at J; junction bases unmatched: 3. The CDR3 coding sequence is TGCGCCAGCAGCTCGGGACTAGCCCACAATGAGCAGTTCTTC. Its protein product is CASSSGLAHNEQFF.

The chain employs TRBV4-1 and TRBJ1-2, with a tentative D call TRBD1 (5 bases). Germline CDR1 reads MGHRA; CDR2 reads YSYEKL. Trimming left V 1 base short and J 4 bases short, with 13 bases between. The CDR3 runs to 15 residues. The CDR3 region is CASSQGADIPYGYTF. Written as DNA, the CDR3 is TGCGCCAGCAGCCAAGGGGCGGACATTCCCTATGGCTACACCTTC.

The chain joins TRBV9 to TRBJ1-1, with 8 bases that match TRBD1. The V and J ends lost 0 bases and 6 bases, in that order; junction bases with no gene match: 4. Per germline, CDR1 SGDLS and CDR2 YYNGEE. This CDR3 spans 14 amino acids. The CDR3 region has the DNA TGTGCCAGCAGCGTAGGGGGACAGGTTGCTGAAGCTTTCTTT. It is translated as CASSVGGQVAEAFF. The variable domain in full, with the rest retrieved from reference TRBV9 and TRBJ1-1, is DSGVTQTPKHLITATGQRVTLRCSPRSGDLSVYWYQQSLDQGLQFLIQYYNGEERAKGNILERFSAQQFPDLHSELNLSSLELGDSALYFCASSVGGQVAEAFFGQGTRLTVV.

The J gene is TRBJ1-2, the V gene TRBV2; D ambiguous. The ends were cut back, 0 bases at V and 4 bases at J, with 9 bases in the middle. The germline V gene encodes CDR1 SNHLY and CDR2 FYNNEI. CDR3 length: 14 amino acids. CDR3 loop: CASSEAGQVYGYTF. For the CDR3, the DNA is TGTGCCAGCAGTGAAGCAGGGCAGGTCTATGGCTACACCTTC.

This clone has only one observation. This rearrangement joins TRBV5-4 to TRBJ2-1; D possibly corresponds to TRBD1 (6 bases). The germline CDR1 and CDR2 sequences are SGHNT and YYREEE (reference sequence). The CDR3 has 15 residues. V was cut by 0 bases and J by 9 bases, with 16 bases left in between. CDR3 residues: CASSLGGTLGAEQFF. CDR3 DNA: TGTGCCAGCAGCTTGGGAGGGACACTGGGTGCTGAGCAGTTCTTC.

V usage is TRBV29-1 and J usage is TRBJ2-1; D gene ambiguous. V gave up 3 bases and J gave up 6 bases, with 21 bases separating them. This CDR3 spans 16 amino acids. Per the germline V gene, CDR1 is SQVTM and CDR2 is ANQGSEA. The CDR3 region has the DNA TGCAGCGTTGATAGGGTGGGCAGGAAGACCCCCAATGAGCAGTTCTTC. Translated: CSVDRVGRKTPNEQFF.

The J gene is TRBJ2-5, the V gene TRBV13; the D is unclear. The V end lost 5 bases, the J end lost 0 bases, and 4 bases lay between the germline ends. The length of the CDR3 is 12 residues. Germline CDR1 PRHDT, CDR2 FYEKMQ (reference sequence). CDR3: CASSQDQETQYF. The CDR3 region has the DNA TGTGCCAGCAGCCAAGACCAAGAGACCCAGTACTTC.

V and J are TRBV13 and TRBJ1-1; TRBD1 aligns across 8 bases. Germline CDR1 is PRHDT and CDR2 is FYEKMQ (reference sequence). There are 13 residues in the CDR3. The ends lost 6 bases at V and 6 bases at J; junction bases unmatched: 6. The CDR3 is CASRDQGASEAFF. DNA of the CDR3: TGTGCCAGCAGAGACCAGGGGGCCTCTGAAGCTTTCTTT.

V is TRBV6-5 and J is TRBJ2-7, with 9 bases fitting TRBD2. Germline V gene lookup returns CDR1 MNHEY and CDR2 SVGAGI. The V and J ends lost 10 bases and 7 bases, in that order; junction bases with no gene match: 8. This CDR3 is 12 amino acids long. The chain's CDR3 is CATGTSSREQYF. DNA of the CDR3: TGTGCCACCGGGACTAGCTCTCGGGAGCAGTACTTC.

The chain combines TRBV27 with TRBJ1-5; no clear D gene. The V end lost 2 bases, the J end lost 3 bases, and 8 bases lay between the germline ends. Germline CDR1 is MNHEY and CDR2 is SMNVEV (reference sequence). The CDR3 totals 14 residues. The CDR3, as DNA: TGTGCCAGCAGTTTAACGGTTAACAATCAGCCCCAGCATTTT. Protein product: CASSLTVNNQPQHF.

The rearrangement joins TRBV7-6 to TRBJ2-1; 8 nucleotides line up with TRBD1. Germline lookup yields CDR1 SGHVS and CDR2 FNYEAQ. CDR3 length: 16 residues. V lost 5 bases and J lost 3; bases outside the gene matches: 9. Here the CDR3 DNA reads TGTGCCAGCAGCCGACGTTGGACAGGGTTCTACAATGAGCAGTTCTTC. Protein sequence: CASSRRWTGFYNEQFF.

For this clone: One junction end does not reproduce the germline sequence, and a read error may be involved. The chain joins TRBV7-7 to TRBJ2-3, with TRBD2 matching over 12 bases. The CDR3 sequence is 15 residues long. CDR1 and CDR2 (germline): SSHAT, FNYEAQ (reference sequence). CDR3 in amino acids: CASSPGLAGWDTQYF. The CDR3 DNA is TGTGCTAGCAGCCCTGGACTAGCGGGGTGGGATACGCAGTATTTT.

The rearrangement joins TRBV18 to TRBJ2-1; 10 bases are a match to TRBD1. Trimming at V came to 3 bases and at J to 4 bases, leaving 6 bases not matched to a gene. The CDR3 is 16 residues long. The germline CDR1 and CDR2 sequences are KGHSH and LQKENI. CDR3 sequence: CASSPPLGQGYNEQFF. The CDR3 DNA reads TGTGCCAGCTCACCCCCCTTGGGACAGGGGTACAATGAGCAGTTCTTC.

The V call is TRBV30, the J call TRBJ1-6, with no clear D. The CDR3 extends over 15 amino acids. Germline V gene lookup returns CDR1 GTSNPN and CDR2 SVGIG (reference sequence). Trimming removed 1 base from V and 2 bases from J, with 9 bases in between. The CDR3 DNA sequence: TGTGCCTGGAGTGAGCACTTACCCTATAATTCACCCCTCCACTTT. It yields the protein CAWSEHLPYNSPLHF.

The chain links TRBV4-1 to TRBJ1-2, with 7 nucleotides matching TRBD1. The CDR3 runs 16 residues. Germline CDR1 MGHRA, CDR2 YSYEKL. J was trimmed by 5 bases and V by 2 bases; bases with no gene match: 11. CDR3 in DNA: TGCGCCAGCAGCCAAAAGGAGGGCAGGGGGGAATATGGCTACACCTTC. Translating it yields CASSQKEGRGEYGYTF.